These 22 T cell receptor beta chains originate from one sample sequenced in a study of CD8 T cells in Susac syndrome. An input of about 0.5 to 1 ug of RNA was subjected to reverse transcription using random hexamers. TCRdb re-derived calls from the immunoSEQ multiplex PCR reads in MiXCR, one entry per CDR3 protein. Here the sample spans about 180,000 distinct CDR3 sequences, roughly 94% being singletons. The sequenced material came from CD4+ T cells from PBMCs. The origin of the receptors is a human donor with Susac syndrome.

The chain joins TRBV9 to TRBJ2-3; the D is unclear. CDR3 length equals 15 residues. Germline-derived CDR1 and CDR2 are SGDLS and YYNGEE. V lost 0 bases, J lost 7 bases, and 15 bases lay in between. Here the CDR3 DNA reads TGTGCCAGCAGCGTAGCCAGCCAGCAGTCGAATACGCAGTATTTT. Amino acids: CASSVASQQSNTQYF.

The chain uses TRBV3-1 and TRBJ2-3, with a tentative D call TRBD2 (5 bases). V dropped 4 bases and J dropped 2 bases, with 16 bases sitting between them. Germline loops: CDR1 LGHDT, CDR2 YNNKEL (reference sequence). The CDR3 runs to 16 residues. In DNA form, the CDR3 reads TGTGCCAGCAGCCCAACTAGAGAAGGGTCCACAGATACGCAGTATTTT. This encodes CASSPTREGSTDTQYF.

The chain combines TRBV20-1 with TRBJ2-2; 7 bases map to TRBD2. This CDR3 comprises 16 residues. V shed 3 bases and J 2 bases; nucleotides not matched to a gene: 9. CDR1 and CDR2 (germline): DFQATT, SNEGSKA (reference sequence). The DNA for the CDR3 is TGCAGTGCTAGGGATGAAACGGGGGGTAACACCGGGGAGCTGTTTTTT. It specifies CSARDETGGNTGELFF.

The J gene is TRBJ1-5, the V gene TRBV12-3 or TRBV12-4, with 9 bases fitting TRBD1. The CDR3 is 16 amino acids. J lost 7 bases, V lost 0 bases, and 7 bases had no gene match. The CDR3 sequence: CASSLALGTGKQPQHF. Here the CDR3 DNA reads TGTGCCAGCAGTTTAGCGCTGGGGACAGGGAAGCAGCCCCAGCATTTT.

The rearrangement links TRBV2 to TRBJ2-1; no clear D gene. CDR1 SNHLY and CDR2 FYNNEI come from the germline V gene. V gave up 4 bases and J gave up 6 bases, with 7 bases separating them. CDR3 size: 12 residues. CDR3 bases: TGTGCCAGCAGTGTTAAGTTCAATGAGCAGTTCTTC. Amino acid sequence: CASSVKFNEQFF.

The CDR3 loop reads CASNWIGEGQPQHF. The DNA of the CDR3 is TGCGCCAGCAATTGGATCGGGGAGGGACAGCCCCAGCATTTT. The chain employs TRBV5-1 and TRBJ1-5; no definite D call. The V and J ends lost 6 bases and 7 bases respectively, with 17 bases between them. The CDR3 length is 14 residues. Germline CDR1 reads SGHRS; CDR2 reads YFSETQ.

V and J are TRBV10-3 and TRBJ2-5; TRBD2 aligns across 10 bases. J lost 5 bases, V lost 4 bases, and 7 bases had no gene match. Germline CDR1 is ENHRY and CDR2 is SYGVKD. The CDR3 length is 15 residues. The chain's CDR3 is CAISAGLAIAETQYF. The DNA of the CDR3 is TGTGCCATCAGTGCGGGACTAGCGATAGCGGAGACCCAGTACTTC.

This clonotype occurred once. The genes are TRBV28 and TRBJ2-1; either TRBD1 or TRBD2 may supply D (5 bases each). CDR1 is MDHEN, CDR2 SYDVKM, per germline. V lost 5 bases, J lost 7 bases, and 18 bases lay in between. The CDR3 sequence is 15 residues long. Here the CDR3 reads CASSGASSSGNEQFF. For the CDR3, the DNA is TGTGCCAGCAGTGGGGCTAGCTCATCTGGGAATGAGCAGTTCTTC.

Comments on this clonotype: At one of its ends the junction is not consistent with the germline gene, which may arise from a read error. This chain joins TRBV29-1 and TRBJ2-5, with 8 bases lining up with TRBD1. Germline CDR1 SQVTM, CDR2 ANQGSEA. The CDR3 is 13 residues long. The DNA of the CDR3 is TGCAGCGTTGACAGGGGGCTATTCGAGATCCAGTACTTC. It specifies CSVDRGLFEIQYF.

The V gene is TRBV12-3 or TRBV12-4, the J gene TRBJ2-5, with TRBD2 identical over 10 bases. V was pared by 2 bases and J by 1 base, with 7 bases of the junction left unmatched. This CDR3 spans 17 amino acids. CDR3 DNA sequence: TGTGCCAGCAGTTTAAATGTGGCTAGCGGGGGCCAAGAGACCCAGTACTTC. This codes for CASSLNVASGGQETQYF.

This chain uses TRBV25-1 with TRBJ2-1; weak D call: TRBD2 (5 bases). The CDR3 length is 15 residues. V lost 2 bases and J lost 7, with 15 bases in between. Germline CDR1 and CDR2: MGHDK and SYGVNS. The chain's CDR3 is CASSEPGVYGNEQFF. CDR3 in DNA: TGTGCCAGCAGTGAACCCGGGGTCTACGGAAATGAGCAGTTCTTC.

This clonotype appeared a few times. J is TRBJ2-7 and V is TRBV5-1; D not resolved. Trimming removed 5 bases from V and 3 bases from J, with 15 bases in between. This CDR3 has 14 amino acids. Germline CDR1 reads SGHRS; CDR2 reads YFSETQ. CDR3 sequence (DNA): TGCGCCAGCAGACCCATCCTAGGGCGCTACGAGCAGTACTTC. This sequence encodes CASRPILGRYEQYF.

This sequence joins TRBV29-1 and TRBJ1-1; D may be TRBD1 (5 bases). CDR3 length: 14 amino acids. Germline CDR1 is SQVTM and CDR2 is ANQGSEA. The V and J ends lost 5 bases and 1 base respectively, with 14 bases between them. CDR3 amino acids: CSVHRQRKNTEAFF. In DNA form, the CDR3 reads TGCAGCGTTCACCGACAGAGAAAGAACACTGAAGCTTTCTTT.

The rearrangement joins TRBV7-2 to TRBJ1-3, with no clear D. The CDR3 is 13 amino acids. With 5 bases removed from V and 4 bases from J, the gap between germline ends came to 9 bases. Germline CDR1 and CDR2: SGHTA and FQGNSA. The CDR3 sequence is CASSAVGGNTIYF. As DNA, the CDR3 is TGTGCCAGCAGCGCGGTGGGAGGAAACACCATATATTTT.

J is TRBJ1-3 and V is TRBV9; D uncertain. Trimming took off 0 bases at V and 4 bases at J, with 5 bases between the two ends. This CDR3 contains 13 residues. CDR1 and CDR2 (germline): SGDLS, YYNGEE. CDR3 bases: TGTGCCAGCAGCGTAGCAGGAGGAAACACCATATATTTT. Translating gives CASSVAGGNTIYF. Looking up the rest from reference TRBV9 and TRBJ1-3 gives the full variable domain: DSGVTQTPKHLITATGQRVTLRCSPRSGDLSVYWYQQSLDQGLQFLIQYYNGEERAKGNILERFSAQQFPDLHSELNLSSLELGDSALYFCASSVAGGNTIYFGEGSWLTVV.

The CDR3 region has the DNA TGCAGTGCTAGTTATGACCCCTTTATGGGCTACACCTTC. Residues: CSASYDPFMGYTF. The chain has TRBV20-1 and TRBJ1-2, with D uncertain. Trimming took 3 bases from V and 8 from J, leaving 16 bases between them. Per the germline V gene, CDR1 is DFQATT and CDR2 is SNEGSKA (reference sequence). The CDR3 sequence is 13 residues long.

The chain employs TRBV6-5 and TRBJ2-7; D might be TRBD1 (6 bases). The CDR3 spans 14 residues. Germline loops: CDR1 MNHEY, CDR2 SVGAGI. The ends were cut back, 5 bases at V and 0 bases at J, with 11 bases in the middle. The CDR3 DNA reads as TGTGCCAGCAGTCCCCGGGACATCTCCTACGAGCAGTACTTC. Translation gives CASSPRDISYEQYF.

The chain has TRBV29-1 and TRBJ2-1, with a tentative D call TRBD2 (6 bases). CDR3 size: 13 residues. Trimming stripped 3 bases from V and 6 bases from J, with 12 bases between. The germline V gene has CDR1 SQVTM and CDR2 ANQGSEA. Here the CDR3 reads CSVDISGPNEQFF. In DNA, the CDR3 is TGCAGCGTTGACATTAGCGGCCCCAATGAGCAGTTCTTC.

J is TRBJ1-1 and V is TRBV23-1; 10 bases are a match to TRBD1. TRBV23-1 is assigned to the ORF class and has an uncertain function. The CDR3 runs 16 residues. V dropped 4 bases and J dropped 0; count of bases not matched to a gene: 5. The CDR3 DNA sequence: TGCGCCAGCAGTCCGAAAGGGACAGGGGTGAACACTGAAGCTTTCTTT. Protein product: CASSPKGTGVNTEAFF.

The J gene is TRBJ1-3, the V gene TRBV20-1, with TRBD1 matching 7 bases. J was trimmed by 0 bases and V by 1 base; bases with no gene match: 6. CDR1 is DFQATT, CDR2 SNEGSKA, per germline (reference sequence). This CDR3 is built from 16 residues. The CDR3 DNA follows: TGCAGTGCTAGAGGGGGACAGCTATACTCTGGAAACACCATATATTTT. Protein sequence: CSARGGQLYSGNTIYF.

The chain joins TRBV4-2 to TRBJ1-5; 7 bases are a match to TRBD1. With 0 bases clipped from V and 4 bases from J, the junction kept 9 bases outside the gene matches. Germline lookup yields CDR1 LGHNA and CDR2 YNFKEQ. The CDR3 covers 17 residues. The CDR3 protein is CASSQEPSRQGNQPQHF. In DNA form, the CDR3 reads TGTGCCAGCAGCCAAGAGCCTTCGAGACAGGGAAATCAGCCCCAGCATTTT.

The chain uses TRBV7-3 and TRBJ2-7; D gene unclear. The V end was cut by 8 bases, the J end by 4 bases, with 21 bases between. Germline loops: CDR1 SGHTA, CDR2 FQGTGA. The CDR3 has 15 amino acids. The CDR3 reads CASRSPWATIYEQYF. CDR3 in DNA: TGTGCCAGCCGTTCGCCGTGGGCTACCATTTACGAGCAGTACTTC.